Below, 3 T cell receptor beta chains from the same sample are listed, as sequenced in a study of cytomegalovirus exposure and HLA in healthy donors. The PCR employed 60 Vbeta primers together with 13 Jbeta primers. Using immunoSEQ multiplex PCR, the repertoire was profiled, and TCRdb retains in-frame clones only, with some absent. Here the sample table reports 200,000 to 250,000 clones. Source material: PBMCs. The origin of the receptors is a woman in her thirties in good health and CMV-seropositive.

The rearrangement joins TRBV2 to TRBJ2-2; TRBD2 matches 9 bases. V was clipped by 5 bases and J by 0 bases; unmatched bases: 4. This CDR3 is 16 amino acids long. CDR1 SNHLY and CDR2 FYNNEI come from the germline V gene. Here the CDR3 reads CASSLIAGANTGELFF. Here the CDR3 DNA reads TGTGCCAGCAGTCTCATAGCGGGGGCGAACACCGGGGAGCTGTTTTTT.

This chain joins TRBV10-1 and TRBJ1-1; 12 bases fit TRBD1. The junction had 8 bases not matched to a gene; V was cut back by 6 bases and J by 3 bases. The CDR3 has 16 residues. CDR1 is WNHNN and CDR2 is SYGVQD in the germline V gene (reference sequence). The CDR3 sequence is CASSPPGQGADTEAFF. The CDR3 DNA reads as TGCGCCAGCAGCCCGCCGGGACAGGGGGCGGACACTGAAGCTTTCTTT.

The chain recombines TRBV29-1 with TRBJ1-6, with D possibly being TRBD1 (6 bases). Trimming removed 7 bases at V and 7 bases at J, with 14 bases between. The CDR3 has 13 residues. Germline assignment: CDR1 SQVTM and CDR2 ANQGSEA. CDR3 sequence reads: CSAKGQGNSPLHF. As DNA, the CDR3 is TGCAGCGCCAAGGGGCAGGGGAATTCACCCCTCCACTTT.